This T cell receptor (beta chain) was sequenced during a study of blood T cells in healthy people across ages. In the study overall: Per two T cells, template switching captured roughly one barcoded beta molecule.

Overall study results and limits: Unsorted PBMCs ruled out conclusive naive versus antigen-experienced comparison. Researchers judged that diversity estimates from one million T cells fell short of true values.

As for this clonotype: Its antigen is as yet unknown.

Combining a sample-barcoded 5' primer with a J-beta primer mix, a second PCR ran for roughly 7 to 12 cycles. TCRdb independently ran MiXCR on the 5' RACE reads; one entry per CDR3 protein. The data contain about 1,500,000 distinct CDR3 sequences, 42% of them singletons. The CDR3 covers 16 residues. V lost 2 bases and J lost 2, with 15 bases in between. Germline V lookup: CDR1 MNHNS, CDR2 SASEGT. Sequencing was performed on blood. This receptor was identified in a woman aged 18-35 years in good health. The chain joins TRBV6-1 to TRBJ1-2; possible D gene TRBD1, 6 bases. The CDR3 coding sequence is TGTGCCAGCAGTGAATTCCGGGGGACACTGAACTATGGCTACACCTTC. This codes for CASSEFRGTLNYGYTF.